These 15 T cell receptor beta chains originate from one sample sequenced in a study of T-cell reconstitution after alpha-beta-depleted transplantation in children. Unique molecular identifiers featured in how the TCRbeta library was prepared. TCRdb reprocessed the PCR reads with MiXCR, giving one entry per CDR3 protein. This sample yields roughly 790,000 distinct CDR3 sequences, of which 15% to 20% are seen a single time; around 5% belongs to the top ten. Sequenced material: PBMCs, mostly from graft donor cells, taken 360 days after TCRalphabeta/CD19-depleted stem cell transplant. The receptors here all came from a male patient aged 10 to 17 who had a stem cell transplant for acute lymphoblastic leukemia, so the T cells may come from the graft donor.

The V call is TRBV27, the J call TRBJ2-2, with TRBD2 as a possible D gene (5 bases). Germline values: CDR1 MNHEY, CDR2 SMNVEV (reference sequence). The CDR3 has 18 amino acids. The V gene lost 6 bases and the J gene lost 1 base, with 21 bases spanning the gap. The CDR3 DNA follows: TGTGCCAGCAGCCTAAGGAGCGGCCTCACATTGAACACCGGGGAGCTGTTTTTT. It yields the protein CASSLRSGLTLNTGELFF.

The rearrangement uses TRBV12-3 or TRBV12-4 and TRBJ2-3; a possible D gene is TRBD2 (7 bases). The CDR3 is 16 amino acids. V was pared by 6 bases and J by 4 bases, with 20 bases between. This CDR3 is CASSLRGGLLADTQYF. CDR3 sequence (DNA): TGTGCCAGCAGCCTAAGGGGGGGACTGCTCGCAGATACGCAGTATTTT.

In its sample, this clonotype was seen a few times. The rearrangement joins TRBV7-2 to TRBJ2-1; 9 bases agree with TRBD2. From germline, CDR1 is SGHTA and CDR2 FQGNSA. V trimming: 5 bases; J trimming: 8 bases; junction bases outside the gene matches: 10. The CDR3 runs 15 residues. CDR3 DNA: TGTGCCAGCAGCCGAGGACTAGCGATGAGATATGAGCAGTTCTTC. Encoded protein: CASSRGLAMRYEQFF.

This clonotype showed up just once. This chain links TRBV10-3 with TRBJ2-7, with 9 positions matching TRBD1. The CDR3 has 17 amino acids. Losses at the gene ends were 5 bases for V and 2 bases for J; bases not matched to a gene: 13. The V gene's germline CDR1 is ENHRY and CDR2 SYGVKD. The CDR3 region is CAISRLLDRGPAYEQYF. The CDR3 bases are TGTGCCATCAGTCGGCTTTTGGACAGGGGCCCAGCCTACGAGCAGTACTTC.

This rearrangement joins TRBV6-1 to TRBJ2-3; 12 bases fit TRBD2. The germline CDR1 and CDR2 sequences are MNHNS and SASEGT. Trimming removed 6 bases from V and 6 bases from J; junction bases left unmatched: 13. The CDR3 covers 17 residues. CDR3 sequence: CASSSPQTSGSIDTQYF. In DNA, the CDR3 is TGTGCCAGCAGCAGTCCTCAGACTAGCGGGAGTATTGATACGCAGTATTTT.

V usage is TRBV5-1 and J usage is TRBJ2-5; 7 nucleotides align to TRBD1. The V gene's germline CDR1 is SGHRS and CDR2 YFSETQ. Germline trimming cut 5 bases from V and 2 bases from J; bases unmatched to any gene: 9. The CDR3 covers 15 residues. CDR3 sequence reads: CASRPPGQTQETQYF. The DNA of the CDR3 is TGCGCCAGCAGGCCCCCGGGACAGACTCAAGAGACCCAGTACTTC.

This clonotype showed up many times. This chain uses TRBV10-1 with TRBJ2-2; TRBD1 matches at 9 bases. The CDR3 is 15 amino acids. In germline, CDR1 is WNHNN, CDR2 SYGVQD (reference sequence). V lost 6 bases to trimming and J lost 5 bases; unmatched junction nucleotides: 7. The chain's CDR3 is CASSPLDRGTGELFF. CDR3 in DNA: TGCGCCAGCAGCCCCTTGGACAGGGGAACCGGGGAGCTGTTTTTT.

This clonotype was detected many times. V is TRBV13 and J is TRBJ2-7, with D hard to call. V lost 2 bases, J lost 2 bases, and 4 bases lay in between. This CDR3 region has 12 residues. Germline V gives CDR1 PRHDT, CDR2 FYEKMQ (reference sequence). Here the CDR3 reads CASSLKTYEQYF. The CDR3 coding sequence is TGTGCCAGCAGCTTAAAGACCTACGAGCAGTACTTC.

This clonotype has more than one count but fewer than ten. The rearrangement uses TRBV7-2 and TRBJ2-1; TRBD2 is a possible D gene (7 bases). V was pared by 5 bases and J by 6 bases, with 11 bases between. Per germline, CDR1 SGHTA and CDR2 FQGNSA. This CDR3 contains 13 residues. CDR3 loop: CASSRGAPNEQFF. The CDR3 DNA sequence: TGTGCCAGCAGCCGGGGGGCCCCCAATGAGCAGTTCTTC. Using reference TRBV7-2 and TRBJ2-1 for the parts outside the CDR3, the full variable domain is GAGVSQSPSNKVTEKGKDVELRCDPISGHTALYWYRQSLGQGLEFLIYFQGNSAPDKSGLPSDRFSAERTGGSVSTLTIQRTQQEDSAVYLCASSRGAPNEQFFGPGTRLTVL.

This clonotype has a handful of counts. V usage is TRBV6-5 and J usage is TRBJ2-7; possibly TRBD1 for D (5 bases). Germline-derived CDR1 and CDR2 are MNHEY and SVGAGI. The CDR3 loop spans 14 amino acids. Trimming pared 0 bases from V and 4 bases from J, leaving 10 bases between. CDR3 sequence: CASSYSARAYEQYF. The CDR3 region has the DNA TGTGCCAGCAGTTACTCGGCCAGGGCTTACGAGCAGTACTTC.

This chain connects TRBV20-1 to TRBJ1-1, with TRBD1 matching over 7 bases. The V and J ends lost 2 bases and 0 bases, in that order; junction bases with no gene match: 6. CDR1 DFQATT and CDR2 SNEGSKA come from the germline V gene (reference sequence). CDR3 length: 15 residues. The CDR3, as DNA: TGCAGTGCTAGAATCTCGACAGGGTTGAACACTGAAGCTTTCTTT. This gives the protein CSARISTGLNTEAFF.

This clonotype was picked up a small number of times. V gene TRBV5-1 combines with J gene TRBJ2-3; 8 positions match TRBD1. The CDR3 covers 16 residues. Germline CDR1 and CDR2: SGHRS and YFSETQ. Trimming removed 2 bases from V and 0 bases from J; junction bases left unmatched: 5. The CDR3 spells CASSFRQGSSTDTQYF. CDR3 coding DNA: TGCGCCAGCAGCTTTAGACAGGGGTCTAGCACAGATACGCAGTATTTT.

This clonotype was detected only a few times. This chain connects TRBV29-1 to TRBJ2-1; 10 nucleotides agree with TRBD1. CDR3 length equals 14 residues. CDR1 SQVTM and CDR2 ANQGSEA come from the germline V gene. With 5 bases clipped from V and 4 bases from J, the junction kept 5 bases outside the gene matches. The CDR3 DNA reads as TGCAGCGTTCACGGGACAGGGGTGTACAATGAGCAGTTCTTC. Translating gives CSVHGTGVYNEQFF.

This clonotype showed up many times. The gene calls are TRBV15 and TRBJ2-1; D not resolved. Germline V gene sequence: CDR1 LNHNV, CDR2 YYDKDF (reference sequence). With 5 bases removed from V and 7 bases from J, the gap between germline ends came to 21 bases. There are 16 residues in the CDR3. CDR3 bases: TGTGCCACCAGCCCCCAGGTTCTAGATCTGGGGAATGAGCAGTTCTTC. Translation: CATSPQVLDLGNEQFF.

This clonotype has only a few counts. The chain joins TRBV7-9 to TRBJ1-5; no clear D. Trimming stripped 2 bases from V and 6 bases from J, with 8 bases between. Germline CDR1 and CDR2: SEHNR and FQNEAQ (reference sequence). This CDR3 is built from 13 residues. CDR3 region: CASSLILGQPQHF. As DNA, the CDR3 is TGTGCCAGCAGCTTAATTCTCGGTCAGCCCCAGCATTTT. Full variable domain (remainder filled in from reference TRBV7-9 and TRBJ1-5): DTGVSQNPRHKITKRGQNVTFRCDPISEHNRLYWYRQTLGQGPEFLTYFQNEAQLEKSRLLSDRFSAERPKGSFSTLEIQRTEQGDSAMYLCASSLILGQPQHFGDGTRLSIL.